This T cell receptor beta chain derives from a study of blood T cell repertoires in COVID-19. Using immunoSEQ multiplex PCR, the repertoire was profiled, and TCRdb retains in-frame clones only, with some absent. The sample holds some 290,000 clones; around 81% are singletons and the top ten take over 2.5%. The germline V gene encodes CDR1 ENHRY and CDR2 SYGVKD. Deletions cut 10 bases from V and 3 bases from J, with 18 bases between. The CDR3 is made up of 14 amino acids. This chain joins TRBV10-3 and TRBJ1-1; D is possibly TRBD1 (5 bases). Sequencing was done on a sample of peripheral blood. The sequence came from a woman aged 60-75 years with active or convalescent COVID-19. The DNA of the CDR3 is TGTGCCACCCGTCGGAGGGACGAAGACACTGAAGCTTTCTTT. Translating gives CATRRRDEDTEAFF.